This T cell receptor beta chain was observed in a study of blood T cell repertoires in COVID-19. Study context: The origin of the acute and convalescent COVID-19 samples was the United States, Italy and Spain. Nucleic acid was either cDNA or gDNA, and it came from T cells, B-cell-depleted T cells, or PBMCs.

In the study's own analysis: Amplified reference gene primers provided the basis for estimating nucleated cell counts. The table came from immunoSEQ multiplex PCR; TCRdb's copy has only in-frame clones and leaves some out. V and J calls plus clone size are reproduced from that table; the DNA served to infer D and trimming. The sample has roughly 250,000 clones, 87% seen once; the top ten hold around 2.5%. Germline assignment: CDR1 SNHLY and CDR2 FYNNEI. V lost 8 bases to trimming and J lost 12 bases, with 19 bases between them. The CDR3 sequence is 13 residues long. The sequence was collected from a woman aged 50 to 60 with acute or convalescent COVID-19. The chain carries TRBV2 and TRBJ1-4, with D possibly TRBD1 on 6 matching bases. The sequenced sample consisted of peripheral blood. The CDR3 reads CASEPGGAMELFF. The CDR3 DNA is TGTGCCAGCGAACCCGGGGGGGCCATGGAACTGTTTTTT. Based on the CDR3 plus reference TRBV2 and TRBJ1-4, the full variable domain is EPEVTQTPSHQVTQMGQEVILRCVPISNHLYFYWYRQILGQKVEFLVSFYNNEISEKSEIFDDQFSVERPDGSNFTLKIRSTKLEDSAMYFCASEPGGAMELFFGSGTQLSVL.